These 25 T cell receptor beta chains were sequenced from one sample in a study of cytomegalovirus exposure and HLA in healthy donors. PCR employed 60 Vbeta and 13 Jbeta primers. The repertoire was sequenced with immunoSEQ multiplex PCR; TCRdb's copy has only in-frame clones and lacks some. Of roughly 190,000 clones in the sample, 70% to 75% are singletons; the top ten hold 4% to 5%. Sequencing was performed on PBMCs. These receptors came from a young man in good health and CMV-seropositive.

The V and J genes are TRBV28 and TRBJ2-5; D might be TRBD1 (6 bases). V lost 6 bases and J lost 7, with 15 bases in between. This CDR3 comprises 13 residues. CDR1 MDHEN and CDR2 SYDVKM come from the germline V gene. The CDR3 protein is CASSSTGKRTQYF. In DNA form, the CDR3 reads TGTGCCAGCAGCTCAACAGGGAAGCGGACCCAGTACTTC.

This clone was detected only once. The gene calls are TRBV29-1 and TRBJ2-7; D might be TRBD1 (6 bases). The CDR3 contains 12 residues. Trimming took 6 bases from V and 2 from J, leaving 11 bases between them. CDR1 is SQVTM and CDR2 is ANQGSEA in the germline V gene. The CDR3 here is CSVSTGTYEQYF. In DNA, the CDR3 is TGCAGCGTATCTACAGGGACCTACGAGCAGTACTTC.

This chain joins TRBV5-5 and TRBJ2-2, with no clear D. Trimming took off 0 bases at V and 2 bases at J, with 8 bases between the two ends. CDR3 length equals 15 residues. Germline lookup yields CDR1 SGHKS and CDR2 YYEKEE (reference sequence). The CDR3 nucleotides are TGTGCCAGCAGCTTGGGACGGGTTAACACCGGGGAGCTGTTTTTT. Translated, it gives CASSLGRVNTGELFF.

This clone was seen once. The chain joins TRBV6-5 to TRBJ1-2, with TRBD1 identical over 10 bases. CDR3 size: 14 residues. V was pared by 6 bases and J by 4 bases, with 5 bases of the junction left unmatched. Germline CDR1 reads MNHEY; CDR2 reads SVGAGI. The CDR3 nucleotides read TGTGCCAGCAGGACCGGGACAGGGGTCTATGGCTACACCTTC. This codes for CASRTGTGVYGYTF.

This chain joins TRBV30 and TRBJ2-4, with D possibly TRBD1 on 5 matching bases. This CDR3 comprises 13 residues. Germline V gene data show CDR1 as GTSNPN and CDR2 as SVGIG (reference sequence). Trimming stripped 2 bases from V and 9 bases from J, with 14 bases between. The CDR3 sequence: CAWSLQVGGIQYF. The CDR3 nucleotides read TGTGCCTGGAGTCTACAGGTCGGTGGCATTCAGTACTTC.

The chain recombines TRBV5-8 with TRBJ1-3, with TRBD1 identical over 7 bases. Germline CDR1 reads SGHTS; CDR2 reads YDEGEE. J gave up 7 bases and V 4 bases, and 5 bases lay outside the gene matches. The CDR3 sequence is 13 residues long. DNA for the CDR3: TGTGCCAGCAGCCCCCAGGGGGGCAACACCATATATTTT. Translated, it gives CASSPQGGNTIYF.

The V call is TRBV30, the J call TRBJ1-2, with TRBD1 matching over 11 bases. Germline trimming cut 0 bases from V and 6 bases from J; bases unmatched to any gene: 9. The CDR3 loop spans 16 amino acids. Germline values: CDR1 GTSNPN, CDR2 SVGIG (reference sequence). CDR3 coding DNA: TGTGCCTGGAGTGTCGCGGGGGACAGGGGGTGGGATGGCTACACCTTC. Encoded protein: CAWSVAGDRGWDGYTF.

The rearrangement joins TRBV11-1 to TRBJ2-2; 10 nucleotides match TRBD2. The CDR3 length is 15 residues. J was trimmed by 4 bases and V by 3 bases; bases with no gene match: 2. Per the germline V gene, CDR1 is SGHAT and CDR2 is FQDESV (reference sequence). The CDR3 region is CASSLKRGGTGELFF. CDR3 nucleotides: TGTGCCAGCAGCTTGAAGCGGGGGGGCACCGGGGAGCTGTTTTTT. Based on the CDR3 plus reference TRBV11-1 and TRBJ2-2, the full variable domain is EAEVAQSPRYKITEKSQAVAFWCDPISGHATLYWYRQILGQGPELLVQFQDESVVDDSQLPKDRFSAERLKGVDSTLKIQPAELGDSAMYLCASSLKRGGTGELFFGEGSRLTVL.

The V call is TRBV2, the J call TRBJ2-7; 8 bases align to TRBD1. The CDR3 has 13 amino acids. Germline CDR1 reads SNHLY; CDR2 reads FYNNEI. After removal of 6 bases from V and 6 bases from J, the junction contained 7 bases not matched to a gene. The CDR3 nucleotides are TGTGCCAGCAGCGTGGACAGGGAAGGCGAGCAGTACTTC. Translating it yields CASSVDREGEQYF. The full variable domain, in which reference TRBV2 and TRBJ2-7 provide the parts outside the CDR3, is EPEVTQTPSHQVTQMGQEVILRCVPISNHLYFYWYRQILGQKVEFLVSFYNNEISEKSEIFDDQFSVERPDGSNFTLKIRSTKLEDSAMYFCASSVDREGEQYFGPGTRLTVT.

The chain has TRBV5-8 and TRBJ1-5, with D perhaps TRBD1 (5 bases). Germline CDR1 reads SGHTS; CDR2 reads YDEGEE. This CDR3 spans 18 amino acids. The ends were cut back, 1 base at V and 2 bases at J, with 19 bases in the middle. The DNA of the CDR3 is TGTGCCAGCAGCTTGACGTTGGTGGGCACGGGGGGCAATCAGCCCCAGCATTTT. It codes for CASSLTLVGTGGNQPQHF.

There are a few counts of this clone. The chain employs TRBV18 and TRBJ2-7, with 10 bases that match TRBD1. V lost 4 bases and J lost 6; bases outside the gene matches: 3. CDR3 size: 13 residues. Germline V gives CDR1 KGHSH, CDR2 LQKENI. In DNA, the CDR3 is TGTGCCAGCTCACAAGGGACAGGGGCCGAGCAGTACTTC. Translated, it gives CASSQGTGAEQYF.

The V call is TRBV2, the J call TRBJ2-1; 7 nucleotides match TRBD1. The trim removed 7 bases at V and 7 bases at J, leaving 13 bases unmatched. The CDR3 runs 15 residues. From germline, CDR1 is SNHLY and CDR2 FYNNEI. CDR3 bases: TGTGCCAGCATGAGGGAGACAGGGCGGAGGAATGAGCAGTTCTTC. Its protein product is CASMRETGRRNEQFF.

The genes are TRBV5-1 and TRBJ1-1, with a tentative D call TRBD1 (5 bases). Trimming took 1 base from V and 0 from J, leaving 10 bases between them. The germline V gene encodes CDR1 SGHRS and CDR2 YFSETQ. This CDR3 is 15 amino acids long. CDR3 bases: TGCGCCAGCAGCTTGATGTCAGGGCTGAACACTGAAGCTTTCTTT. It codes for CASSLMSGLNTEAFF.

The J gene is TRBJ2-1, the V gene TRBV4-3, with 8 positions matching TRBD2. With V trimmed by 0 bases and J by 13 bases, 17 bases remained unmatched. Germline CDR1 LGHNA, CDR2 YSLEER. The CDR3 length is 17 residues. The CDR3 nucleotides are TGCGCCAGCAGCCAAGATGGCGGGGCGGGACGGGAGGGAAAACAGTTCTTC. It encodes CASSQDGGAGREGKQFF.

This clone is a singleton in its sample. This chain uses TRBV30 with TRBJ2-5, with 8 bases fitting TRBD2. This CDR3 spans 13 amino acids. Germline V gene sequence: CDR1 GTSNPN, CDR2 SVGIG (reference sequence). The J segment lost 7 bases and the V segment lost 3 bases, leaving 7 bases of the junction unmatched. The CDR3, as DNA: TGTGCCTGGAGACCCGGGGGGGCGGGGACCCAGTACTTC. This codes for CAWRPGGAGTQYF.

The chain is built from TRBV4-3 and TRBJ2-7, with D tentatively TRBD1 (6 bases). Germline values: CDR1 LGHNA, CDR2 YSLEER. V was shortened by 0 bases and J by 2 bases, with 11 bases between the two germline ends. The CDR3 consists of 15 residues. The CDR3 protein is CASSQDMTGPYEQYF. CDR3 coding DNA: TGCGCCAGCAGCCAAGATATGACAGGTCCCTACGAGCAGTACTTC.

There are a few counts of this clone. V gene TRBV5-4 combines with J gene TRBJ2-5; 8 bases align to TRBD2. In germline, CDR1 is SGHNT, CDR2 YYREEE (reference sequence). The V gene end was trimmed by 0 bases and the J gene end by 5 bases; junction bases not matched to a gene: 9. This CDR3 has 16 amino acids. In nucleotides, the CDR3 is TGTGCCAGCAGCTTGGCCTATGGACTAGCAGGGGAGACCCAGTACTTC. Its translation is CASSLAYGLAGETQYF.

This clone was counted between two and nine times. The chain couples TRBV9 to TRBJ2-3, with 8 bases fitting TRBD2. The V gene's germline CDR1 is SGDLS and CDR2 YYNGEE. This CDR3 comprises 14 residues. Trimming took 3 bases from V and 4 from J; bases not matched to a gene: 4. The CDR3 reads CASSDREGPDTQYF. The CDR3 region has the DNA TGTGCCAGCAGCGATCGGGAGGGCCCAGATACGCAGTATTTT.

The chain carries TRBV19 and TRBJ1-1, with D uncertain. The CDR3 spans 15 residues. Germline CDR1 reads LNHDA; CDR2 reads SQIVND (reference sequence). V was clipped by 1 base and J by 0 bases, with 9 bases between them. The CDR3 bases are TGTGCCAGTAGTATAGTCCCAGGCATGAACACTGAAGCTTTCTTT. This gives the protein CASSIVPGMNTEAFF.

The DNA for the CDR3 is TGTGCCAGCAGCTTAGGCGGGGGGGCCGGGGTATATGAGCAGTTCTTC. Translating it yields CASSLGGGAGVYEQFF. The rearrangement links TRBV7-6 to TRBJ2-1; 9 bases are shared with TRBD2. The CDR3 sequence is 16 residues long. Losses at the gene ends were 1 base for V and 8 bases for J; bases not matched to a gene: 9. Germline loops: CDR1 SGHVS, CDR2 FNYEAQ.

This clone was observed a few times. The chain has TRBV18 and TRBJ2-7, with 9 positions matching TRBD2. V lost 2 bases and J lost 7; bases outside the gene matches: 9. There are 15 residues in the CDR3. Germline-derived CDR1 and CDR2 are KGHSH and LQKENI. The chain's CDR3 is CASSPGVTSGREQYF. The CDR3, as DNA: TGTGCCAGCTCACCAGGGGTTACTAGCGGGCGAGAGCAGTACTTC.

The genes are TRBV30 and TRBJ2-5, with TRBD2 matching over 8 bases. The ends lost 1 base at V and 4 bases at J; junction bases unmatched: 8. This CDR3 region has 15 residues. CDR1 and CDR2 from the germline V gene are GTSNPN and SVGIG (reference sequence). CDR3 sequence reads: CAWSDHSGRIETQYF. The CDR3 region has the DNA TGTGCCTGGAGTGACCACAGCGGGAGAATAGAGACCCAGTACTTC.

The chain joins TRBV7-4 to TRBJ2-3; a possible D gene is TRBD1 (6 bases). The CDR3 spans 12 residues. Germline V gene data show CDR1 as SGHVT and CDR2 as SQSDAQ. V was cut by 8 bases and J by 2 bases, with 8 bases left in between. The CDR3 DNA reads TGTGCCAGCGGGGGCAACACAGATACGCAGTATTTT. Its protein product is CASGGNTDTQYF.

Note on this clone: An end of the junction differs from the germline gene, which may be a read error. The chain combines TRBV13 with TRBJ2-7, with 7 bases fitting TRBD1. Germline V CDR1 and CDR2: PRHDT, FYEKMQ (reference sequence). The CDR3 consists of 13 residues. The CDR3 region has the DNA TGTGCCAGCAGCCTAGGGGACAGCTACGAGCAGTACTTC. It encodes CASSLGDSYEQYF.

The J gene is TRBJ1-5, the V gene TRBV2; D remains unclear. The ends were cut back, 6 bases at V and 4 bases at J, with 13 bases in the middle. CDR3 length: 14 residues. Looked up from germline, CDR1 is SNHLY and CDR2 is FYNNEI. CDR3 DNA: TGTGCCAGCAGAGGAGATGACGGAAATCAGCCCCAGCATTTT. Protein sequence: CASRGDDGNQPQHF. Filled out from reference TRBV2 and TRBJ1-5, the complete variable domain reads EPEVTQTPSHQVTQMGQEVILRCVPISNHLYFYWYRQILGQKVEFLVSFYNNEISEKSEIFDDQFSVERPDGSNFTLKIRSTKLEDSAMYFCASRGDDGNQPQHFGDGTRLSIL.